This T cell receptor beta chain was observed in a study of shared clonotypes between healthy human individuals. General observations from the study: Non-shared clonotypes displayed generation probabilities falling below those of clonotypes present in all four donors. Even with large depth, rarefaction showed that sorted-subset sequencing was incomplete.

Naive CD8 cells comprised CD45RO-negative, CCR7-positively selected cells, excluding terminally differentiated effector memory CD45RA+ cells. As for this clone: Its antigen is currently unknown.

CDR3 size: 15 residues. Trimming removed 2 bases from V and 7 bases from J, with 14 bases in between. The germline V gene has CDR1 SGHTA and CDR2 FQGTGA. Here immunoSEQ multiplex PCR was the method, and the copy in TCRdb shows in-frame clones only, minus some. The sample lists 1.5 million to 2.5 million clones, approximately 95% occurring once. This chain uses TRBV7-3 with TRBJ2-2; tentative D call: TRBD1 (6 bases). The origin of this receptor is a man between 18 and 29 years old in good health. The sequencing sample was made of naive CD8+ T cells sorted from blood. The CDR3 region is CASSLFARGNGELFF. CDR3 bases: TGTGCCAGCAGCTTATTTGCCAGGGGAAACGGGGAGCTGTTTTTT.